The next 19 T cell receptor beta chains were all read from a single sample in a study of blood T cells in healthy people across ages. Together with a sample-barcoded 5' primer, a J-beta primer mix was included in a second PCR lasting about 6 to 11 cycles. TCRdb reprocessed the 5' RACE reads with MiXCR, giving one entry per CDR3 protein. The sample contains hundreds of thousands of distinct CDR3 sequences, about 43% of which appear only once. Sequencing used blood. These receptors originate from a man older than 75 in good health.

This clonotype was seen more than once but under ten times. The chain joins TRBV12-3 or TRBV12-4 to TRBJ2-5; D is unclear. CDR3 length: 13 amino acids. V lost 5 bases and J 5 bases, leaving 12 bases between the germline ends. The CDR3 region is CASSPQIRETQYF. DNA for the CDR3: TGTGCCAGCAGTCCCCAAATCCGGGAGACCCAGTACTTC.

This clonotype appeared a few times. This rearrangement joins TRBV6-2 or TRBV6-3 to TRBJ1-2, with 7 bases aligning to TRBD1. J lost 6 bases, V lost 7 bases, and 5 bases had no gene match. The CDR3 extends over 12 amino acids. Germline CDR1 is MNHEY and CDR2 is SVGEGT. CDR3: CASNDRDHGYTF. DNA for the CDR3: TGTGCCAGCAACGACAGGGACCATGGCTACACCTTC.

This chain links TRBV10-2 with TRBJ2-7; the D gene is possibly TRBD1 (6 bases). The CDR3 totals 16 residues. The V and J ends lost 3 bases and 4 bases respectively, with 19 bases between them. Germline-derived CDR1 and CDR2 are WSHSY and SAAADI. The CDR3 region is CASSDPDRFLRYEQYF. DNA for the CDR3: TGCGCCAGCAGTGACCCTGACAGGTTTCTCAGGTACGAGCAGTACTTC.

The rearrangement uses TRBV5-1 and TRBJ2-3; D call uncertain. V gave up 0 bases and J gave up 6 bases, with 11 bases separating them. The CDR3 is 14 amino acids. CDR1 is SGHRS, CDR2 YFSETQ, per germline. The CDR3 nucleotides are TGCGCCAGCAGCTTGGAGTCCAGCCTCGATACGCAGTATTTT. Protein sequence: CASSLESSLDTQYF.

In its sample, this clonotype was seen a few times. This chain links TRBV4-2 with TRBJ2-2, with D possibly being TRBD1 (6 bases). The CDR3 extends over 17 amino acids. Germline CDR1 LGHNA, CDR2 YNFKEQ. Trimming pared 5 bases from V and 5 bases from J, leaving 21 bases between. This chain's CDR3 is CASSVIHGQMATGELFF. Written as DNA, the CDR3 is TGTGCCAGCAGCGTAATTCACGGACAGATGGCGACCGGGGAGCTGTTTTTT.

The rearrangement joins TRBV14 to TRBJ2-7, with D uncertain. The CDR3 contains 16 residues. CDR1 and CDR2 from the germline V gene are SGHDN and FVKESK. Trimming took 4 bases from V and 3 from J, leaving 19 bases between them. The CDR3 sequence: CASSPQTMLKNYEQYF. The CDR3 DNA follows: TGTGCCAGCAGCCCACAGACCATGCTTAAAAACTACGAGCAGTACTTC. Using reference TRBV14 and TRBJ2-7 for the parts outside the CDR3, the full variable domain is EAGVTQFPSHSVIEKGQTVTLRCDPISGHDNLYWYRRVMGKEIKFLLHFVKESKQDESGMPNNRFLAERTGGTYSTLKVQPAELEDSGVYFCASSPQTMLKNYEQYFGPGTRLTVT.

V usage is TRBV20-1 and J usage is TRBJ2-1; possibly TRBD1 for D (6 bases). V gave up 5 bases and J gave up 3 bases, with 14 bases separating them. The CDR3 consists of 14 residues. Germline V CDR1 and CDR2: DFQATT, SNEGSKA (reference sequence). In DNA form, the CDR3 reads TGCAGTGCTTACAGGGTGAACAGCTACAATGAGCAGTTCTTC. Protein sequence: CSAYRVNSYNEQFF.

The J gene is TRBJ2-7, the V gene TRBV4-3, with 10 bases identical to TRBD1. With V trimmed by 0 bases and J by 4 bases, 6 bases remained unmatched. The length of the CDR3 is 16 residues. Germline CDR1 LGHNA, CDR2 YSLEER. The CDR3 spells CASSQDTGQGSYEQYF. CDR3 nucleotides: TGCGCCAGCAGCCAAGATACGGGACAGGGGAGTTACGAGCAGTACTTC.

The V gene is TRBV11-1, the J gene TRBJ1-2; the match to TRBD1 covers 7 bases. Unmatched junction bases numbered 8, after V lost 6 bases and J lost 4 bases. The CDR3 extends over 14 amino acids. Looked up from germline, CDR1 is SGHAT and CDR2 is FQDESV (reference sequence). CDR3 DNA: TGTGCCAGCAGACCTGACAGGGCCTCCTATGGCTACACCTTC. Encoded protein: CASRPDRASYGYTF.

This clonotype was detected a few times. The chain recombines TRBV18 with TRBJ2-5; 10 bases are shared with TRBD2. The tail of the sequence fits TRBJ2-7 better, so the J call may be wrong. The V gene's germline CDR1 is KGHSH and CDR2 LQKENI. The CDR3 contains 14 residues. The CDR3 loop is CASSPPLAGVEQYF. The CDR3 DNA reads TGTGCCAGCTCACCACCCCTAGCGGGGGTCGAGCAGTACTTC.

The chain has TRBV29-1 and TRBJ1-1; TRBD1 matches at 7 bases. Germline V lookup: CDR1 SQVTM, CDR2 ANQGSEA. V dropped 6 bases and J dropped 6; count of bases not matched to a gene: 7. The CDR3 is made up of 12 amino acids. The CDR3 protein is CSVPRTGSEAFF. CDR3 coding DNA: TGCAGCGTCCCAAGGACAGGCTCTGAAGCTTTCTTT.

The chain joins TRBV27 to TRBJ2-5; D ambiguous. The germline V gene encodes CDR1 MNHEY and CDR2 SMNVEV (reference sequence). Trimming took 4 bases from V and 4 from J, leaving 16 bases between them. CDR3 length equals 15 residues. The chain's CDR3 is CASSSLGAKGETQYF. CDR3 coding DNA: TGTGCCAGCAGTTCCCTGGGTGCTAAGGGAGAGACCCAGTACTTC.

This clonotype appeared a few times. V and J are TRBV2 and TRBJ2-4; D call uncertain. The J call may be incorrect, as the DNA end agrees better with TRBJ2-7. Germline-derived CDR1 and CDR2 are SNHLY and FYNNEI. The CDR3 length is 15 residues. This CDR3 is CASSPLDGPVNEQYF. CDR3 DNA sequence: TGTGCCAGCAGCCCTCTCGACGGACCTGTCAACGAGCAGTACTTC.

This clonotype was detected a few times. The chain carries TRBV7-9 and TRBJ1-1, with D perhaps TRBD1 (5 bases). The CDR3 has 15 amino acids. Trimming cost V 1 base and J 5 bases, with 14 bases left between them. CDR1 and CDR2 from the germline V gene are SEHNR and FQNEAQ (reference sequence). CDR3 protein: CASSLGSLQGTEAFF. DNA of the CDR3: TGTGCCAGCAGCTTAGGAAGCCTCCAGGGTACTGAAGCTTTCTTT.

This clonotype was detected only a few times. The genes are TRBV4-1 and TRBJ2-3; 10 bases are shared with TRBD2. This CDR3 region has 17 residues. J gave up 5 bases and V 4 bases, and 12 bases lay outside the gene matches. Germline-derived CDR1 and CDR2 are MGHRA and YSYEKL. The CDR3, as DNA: TGCGCCAGCAGCCTCGAGCGACAGCGGGGGGGCCTAGATACGCAGTATTTT. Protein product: CASSLERQRGGLDTQYF.

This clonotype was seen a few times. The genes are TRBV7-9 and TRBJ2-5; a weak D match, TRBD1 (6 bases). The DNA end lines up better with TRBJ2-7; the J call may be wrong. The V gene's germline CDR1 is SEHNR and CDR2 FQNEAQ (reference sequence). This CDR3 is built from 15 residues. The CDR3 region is CASSLGGGGDYEQYF. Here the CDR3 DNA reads TGTGCCAGCAGCTTAGGAGGGGGTGGGGACTACGAGCAGTACTTC.

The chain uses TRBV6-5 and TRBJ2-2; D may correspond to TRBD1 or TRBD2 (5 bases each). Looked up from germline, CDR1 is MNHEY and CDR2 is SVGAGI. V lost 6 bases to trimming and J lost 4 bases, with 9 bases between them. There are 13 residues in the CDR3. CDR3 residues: CASRTEGTGELFF. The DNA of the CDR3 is TGTGCCAGCAGGACAGAGGGCACCGGGGAGCTGTTTTTT.

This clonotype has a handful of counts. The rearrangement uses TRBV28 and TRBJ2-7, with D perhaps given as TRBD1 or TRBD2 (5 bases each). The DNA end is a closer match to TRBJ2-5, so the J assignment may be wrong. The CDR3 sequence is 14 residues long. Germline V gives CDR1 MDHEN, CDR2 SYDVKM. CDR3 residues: CASSPAPGAGTQYF. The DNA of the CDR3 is TGTGCCAGCAGTCCCGCCCCCGGGGCAGGGACCCAGTACTTC.

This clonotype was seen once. Here the CDR3 DNA reads TGCAGTGCTAGTTTGGCGGAGCAAACCTACGAGCAGTACTTC. It yields the protein CSASLAEQTYEQYF. The V and J genes are TRBV20-1 and TRBJ2-7; D not certain. The CDR3 totals 14 residues. V shed 3 bases and J shed 2 bases, with 14 bases lying between them. Germline loops: CDR1 DFQATT, CDR2 SNEGSKA (reference sequence).